Below, 27 T cell receptor beta chains from the same sample are listed, as sequenced in a study of OX40 agonist ivuxolimab in advanced cancers. Preparation of the library involved the immunoSEQ multiplex PCR assay. TCRdb took over this immuneACCESS table, retaining in-frame rearrangements with V and J assigned. Such tables are incomplete; in checked studies, under half of the missing clones stem from an unresolved V gene, and the remainder is unexplained. The sample table shows 45,000 or so clones, and around nine tenths are seen once. The biggest ten clones account for around 1% of the sample. The sample was CD4+ or CD8+ T cells sorted from blood, taken in a trial of the OX40 agonist ivuxolimab. These receptor sequences come from an adult with an advanced solid tumor such as melanoma, head and neck, liver or kidney cancer.

This clone was recorded only once. The CDR3 sequence: CASRGTSGRQETQYF. CDR3 DNA: TGTGCCAGCAGGGGGACTAGCGGGAGGCAAGAGACCCAGTACTTC. The genes are TRBV6-1 and TRBJ2-5; 15 bases align to TRBD2. The CDR3 length is 15 residues. After removal of 6 bases from V and 2 bases from J, the junction contained 1 base not matched to a gene. Germline V gene sequence: CDR1 MNHNS, CDR2 SASEGT.

The chain joins TRBV27 to TRBJ1-5; no clear D. The CDR3 contains 12 residues. Trimming removed 6 bases from V and 4 bases from J, with 7 bases in between. In germline, CDR1 is MNHEY, CDR2 SMNVEV (reference sequence). The CDR3, as DNA: TGTGCCAGCAGGGAGGGTAATCAGCCCCAGCATTTT. Residues: CASREGNQPQHF.

This chain uses TRBV9 with TRBJ2-7; D may correspond to TRBD1 or TRBD2 (5 bases each). Germline CDR1 is SGDLS and CDR2 is YYNGEE. V lost 0 bases, J lost 1 base, and 8 bases lay in between. The CDR3 has 14 amino acids. CDR3 sequence: CASSVAGQSYEQYF. For the CDR3, the DNA is TGTGCCAGCAGCGTAGCGGGGCAATCCTACGAGCAGTACTTC. The variable domain in full, with the rest retrieved from reference TRBV9 and TRBJ2-7, is DSGVTQTPKHLITATGQRVTLRCSPRSGDLSVYWYQQSLDQGLQFLIQYYNGEERAKGNILERFSAQQFPDLHSELNLSSLELGDSALYFCASSVAGQSYEQYFGPGTRLTVT.

The chain is built from TRBV9 and TRBJ2-5, with D maybe TRBD2 (6 bases). The V end lost 0 bases, the J end lost 5 bases, and 23 bases lay between the germline ends. Per the germline V gene, CDR1 is SGDLS and CDR2 is YYNGEE. CDR3 length: 18 residues. Here the CDR3 reads CASSVGGAGTGGAETQYF. The CDR3 DNA sequence: TGTGCCAGCAGCGTAGGGGGCGCGGGAACAGGTGGAGCGGAGACCCAGTACTTC.

This clone was counted only a few times. The CDR3 spells CAWCGSGDQPQHF. The CDR3 DNA is TGTGCCTGGTGCGGGAGTGGCGATCAGCCCCAGCATTTT. The chain joins TRBV30 to TRBJ1-5; D call uncertain. V was cut by 5 bases and J by 5 bases, with 13 bases left in between. The length of the CDR3 is 13 residues. Germline V gives CDR1 GTSNPN, CDR2 SVGIG (reference sequence).

The rearrangement joins TRBV15 to TRBJ2-1; no reliable D call. Looked up from germline, CDR1 is LNHNV and CDR2 is YYDKDF (reference sequence). V was clipped by 1 base and J by 10 bases, with 8 bases between them. This CDR3 is 12 amino acids long. CDR3 loop: CATSRGLGEQFF. CDR3 DNA sequence: TGTGCCACCAGCAGAGGGTTAGGAGAGCAGTTCTTC.

In this sample, this clone turned up a few times. V is TRBV7-9 and J is TRBJ2-2, with D possibly being TRBD1 (5 bases). Germline V gene lookup returns CDR1 SEHNR and CDR2 FQNEAQ (reference sequence). Trimming shortened V by 0 bases and J by 5 bases, and 10 bases separated the two germline ends. This CDR3 is built from 15 residues. CDR3 residues: CASSLARARTGELFF. DNA for the CDR3: TGTGCCAGCAGCTTAGCCAGGGCGCGGACCGGGGAGCTGTTTTTT.

This clone was detected a few times. This chain uses TRBV7-3 with TRBJ2-3, with 12 bases that match TRBD2. The germline V gene has CDR1 SGHTA and CDR2 FQGTGA. The CDR3 spans 14 residues. V lost 5 bases, J lost 4 bases, and 1 base stayed unmatched. The CDR3 DNA follows: TGTGCCAGCAGCCTAGCGGGAGGGGCAGATACGCAGTATTTT. Translated, it gives CASSLAGGADTQYF.

The chain uses TRBV7-2 and TRBJ2-2; no definite D call. Germline V lookup: CDR1 SGHTA, CDR2 FQGNSA. The ends were cut back, 3 bases at V and 3 bases at J, with 8 bases in the middle. The CDR3 sequence is 14 residues long. This chain's CDR3 is CASSFNRDTGELFF. The CDR3 DNA reads as TGTGCCAGCAGCTTTAATAGGGACACCGGGGAGCTGTTTTTT.

This chain connects TRBV7-4 to TRBJ2-7, with 7 bases fitting TRBD1. This CDR3 is 14 amino acids long. The ends lost 5 bases at V and 2 bases at J; junction bases unmatched: 6. Germline V gene data show CDR1 as SGHVT and CDR2 as SQSDAQ. CDR3 residues: CASSHYGQAYEQYF. The CDR3 coding sequence is TGTGCCAGCAGCCATTACGGACAGGCCTACGAGCAGTACTTC.

The chain couples TRBV7-2 to TRBJ1-1; perhaps TRBD1 as D (6 bases). Trimming cost V 5 bases and J 6 bases, with 13 bases left between them. The germline V gene encodes CDR1 SGHTA and CDR2 FQGNSA. This CDR3 has 13 residues. This CDR3 is CASSARTAPEAFF. The CDR3, as DNA: TGTGCCAGCAGCGCTAGGACAGCTCCTGAAGCTTTCTTT.

CDR3 sequence reads: CASSIRAVAFF. The CDR3 nucleotides are TGTGCCAGTAGTATTCGTGCTGTAGCTTTCTTT. The chain has TRBV19 and TRBJ1-1, with D unclear. Trimming left V 3 bases short and J 10 bases short, with 9 bases between. The CDR3 is 11 amino acids. Per the germline V gene, CDR1 is LNHDA and CDR2 is SQIVND (reference sequence).

The rearrangement joins TRBV6-6 to TRBJ2-3; D may be TRBD1 (5 bases). Germline loops: CDR1 MNHNY, CDR2 SVGAGI (reference sequence). Trimming pared 11 bases from V and 1 base from J, leaving 13 bases between. The CDR3 extends over 13 amino acids. The CDR3 DNA reads as TGTGCCGGGGCCAACTTGGGCACAGATACGCAGTATTTT. This encodes CAGANLGTDTQYF.

The gene calls are TRBV6-1 and TRBJ2-5; D assignment may be TRBD1 or TRBD2 (7 bases each). V was pared by 8 bases and J by 4 bases, with 17 bases between. The V gene's germline CDR1 is MNHNS and CDR2 SASEGT. This CDR3 has 14 amino acids. The CDR3 bases are TGTGCCAGCGGGGGGGAGGGGGCGGGAGAGACCCAGTACTTC. Translated, it gives CASGGEGAGETQYF.

V is TRBV28 and J is TRBJ1-3, with unresolved D. Germline CDR1 is MDHEN and CDR2 is SYDVKM. Deletions cut 6 bases from V and 2 bases from J, with 5 bases between. The CDR3 loop spans 12 amino acids. In DNA, the CDR3 is TGTGCCAGCAGGTTCCCTGGAAACACCATATATTTT. Translating gives CASRFPGNTIYF.

V is TRBV29-1 and J is TRBJ2-3, with D perhaps matching TRBD2 (6 bases). Trimming pared 4 bases from V and 3 bases from J, leaving 11 bases between. The CDR3 totals 13 residues. Per germline, CDR1 SQVTM and CDR2 ANQGSEA. The DNA for the CDR3 is TGCAGCGTTGTGCTAGCGAGTACAGATACGCAGTATTTT. Protein product: CSVVLASTDTQYF.

J is TRBJ2-7 and V is TRBV29-1; the match to TRBD1 covers 12 bases. Germline V gene lookup returns CDR1 SQVTM and CDR2 ANQGSEA. The CDR3 covers 13 residues. The ends lost 7 bases at V and 7 bases at J; junction bases unmatched: 8. CDR3 DNA sequence: TGCAGCGGAGGGGGACAGGGGGCAGAAGAGCAGTACTTC. Translation gives CSGGGQGAEEQYF.

The rearrangement joins TRBV5-4 to TRBJ2-5; D gene unclear. V was cut by 5 bases and J by 0 bases, with 11 bases left in between. CDR1 and CDR2 from the germline V gene are SGHNT and YYREEE (reference sequence). The CDR3 is 14 amino acids. The CDR3 DNA follows: TGTGCCAGCAGATTAGAACTATACCAAGAGACCCAGTACTTC. The encoded protein is CASRLELYQETQYF.

This clone was counted a few times. The chain employs TRBV7-3 and TRBJ2-5; 8 bases line up with TRBD1. Germline V gives CDR1 SGHTA, CDR2 FQGTGA. This CDR3 is built from 15 residues. The trim removed 5 bases at V and 9 bases at J, leaving 14 bases unmatched. For the CDR3, the DNA is TGTGCCAGCAGCCCCGAGGGAGACAGGGGCAGGGCCCAGTACTTC. It codes for CASSPEGDRGRAQYF.

This rearrangement joins TRBV5-1 to TRBJ1-5; 8 positions agree with TRBD1. Trimming cost V 0 bases and J 6 bases; bases outside gene matches: 2. The V gene's germline CDR1 is SGHRS and CDR2 YFSETQ. The CDR3 covers 14 residues. The DNA for the CDR3 is TGCGCCAGCAGCTTGGGTGACAGGGGTCAGCCCCAGCATTTT. Translated, it gives CASSLGDRGQPQHF.

This clone was seen only once. The chain combines TRBV5-4 with TRBJ1-2; D perhaps matches TRBD1 (6 bases). Germline V lookup: CDR1 SGHNT, CDR2 YYREEE (reference sequence). The CDR3 totals 15 residues. Deletions cut 0 bases from V and 0 bases from J, with 9 bases between. As DNA, the CDR3 is TGTGCCAGCAGCTTGGGACAGGATACTAACTATGGCTACACCTTC. This codes for CASSLGQDTNYGYTF. The variable domain in full, completed from reference TRBV5-4 and TRBJ1-2, reads ETGVTQSPTHLIKTRGQQVTLRCSSQSGHNTVSWYQQALGQGPQFIFQYYREEENGRGNFPPRFSGLQFPNYSSELNVNALELDDSALYLCASSLGQDTNYGYTFGSGTRLTVV.

The chain couples TRBV28 to TRBJ1-2; no definite D call. Trimming removed 5 bases at V and 5 bases at J, with 15 bases between. CDR3 length: 14 amino acids. Germline assignment: CDR1 MDHEN and CDR2 SYDVKM. The CDR3 loop is CASSPLTGSYGYTF. The CDR3 DNA reads as TGTGCCAGCAGTCCGCTGACGGGATCTTATGGCTACACCTTC.

V is TRBV21-1 and J is TRBJ2-5; the D call TRBD2 from the table was never checked on the DNA. TRBV21-1 is labeled a pseudogene. There are 15 residues in the CDR3. The CDR3 reads CASSSRTGRKETQYF. Written as DNA, the CDR3 is TGTGCCAGCAGCTCTCGGACTGGAAGGAAAGAGACCCAGTACTTC.

The chain uses TRBV4-2 and TRBJ1-2; D not resolved. The germline V and J ends were trimmed by 2 bases and 0 bases, with 13 bases remaining between them. The CDR3 is 16 residues long. The germline gives CDR1 LGHNA, CDR2 YNFKEQ. The CDR3 reads CASSQSDLQSNYGYTF. As DNA, the CDR3 is TGTGCCAGCAGCCAAAGCGACCTACAGTCTAACTATGGCTACACCTTC.

V usage is TRBV7-3 and J usage is TRBJ2-7, with D tentatively TRBD2 (6 bases). Trimming left V 9 bases short and J 4 bases short, with 25 bases between. Germline V lookup: CDR1 SGHTA, CDR2 FQGTGA. The CDR3 runs to 16 residues. CDR3 nucleotides: TGTGCCAGGGGGCCTAGCGACCAACTTTCCTCTTACGAGCAGTACTTC. This gives the protein CARGPSDQLSSYEQYF.

This chain uses TRBV7-2 with TRBJ2-7; no definite D call. CDR1 SGHTA and CDR2 FQGNSA come from the germline V gene. The CDR3 is made up of 14 amino acids. The V and J ends lost 5 bases and 2 bases respectively, with 13 bases between them. Written as DNA, the CDR3 is TGTGCCAGCAGCCCCCACAGAGGTCCCTACGAGCAGTACTTC. Amino acid sequence: CASSPHRGPYEQYF.

The chain joins TRBV7-3 to TRBJ2-3; 10 nucleotides line up with TRBD2. This CDR3 spans 16 amino acids. V was pared by 1 base and J by 4 bases, with 5 bases of the junction left unmatched. The germline CDR1 and CDR2 sequences are SGHTA and FQGTGA. CDR3 bases: TGTGCCAGCAGCTTAATTTTGACTAGCGGGTCAGATACGCAGTATTTT. It yields the protein CASSLILTSGSDTQYF. The complete variable domain, with remaining parts taken from reference TRBV7-3 and TRBJ2-3, reads GAGVSQTPSNKVTEKGKYVELRCDPISGHTALYWYRQSLGQGPEFLIYFQGTGAADDSGLPNDRFFAVRPEGSVSTLKIQRTERGDSAVYLCASSLILTSGSDTQYFGPGTRLTVL.